This T cell receptor (beta chain) comes out of a study of long-term antiretroviral therapy in people with HIV. As concerns this clone: Its specificity is not known.

The assay, immunoSEQ v3.0, was run at survey level. Sequencing set out to capture about 35,000-55,000 T-cell genomes per sample. Sequenced by immunoSEQ multiplex PCR; TCRdb stores in-frame clones only, minus some. Among roughly 42,000 clones listed, approximately 85% were seen once. The germline V gene encodes CDR1 SGHTA and CDR2 FQGNSA. V lost 5 bases and J 6 bases, leaving 16 bases between the germline ends. The CDR3 extends over 14 amino acids. Treatment for every participant with HIV took place in the United States. General study points: Post-ART, diversity grew, though it stayed under transplant donor control levels. The study found narrower CDR3 length ranges in HIV repertoires than in controls.

The sample here was unsorted PBMCs, taken 3.1 years after starting antiretroviral therapy. The chain uses TRBV7-2 and TRBJ1-1, with D maybe TRBD1 (6 bases). The clonotype was recovered from a woman between 45 and 65 years old with HIV. CDR3 protein: CASSARGGLAEAFF. CDR3 DNA sequence: TGTGCCAGCAGCGCCAGAGGGGGTTTAGCTGAAGCTTTCTTT.